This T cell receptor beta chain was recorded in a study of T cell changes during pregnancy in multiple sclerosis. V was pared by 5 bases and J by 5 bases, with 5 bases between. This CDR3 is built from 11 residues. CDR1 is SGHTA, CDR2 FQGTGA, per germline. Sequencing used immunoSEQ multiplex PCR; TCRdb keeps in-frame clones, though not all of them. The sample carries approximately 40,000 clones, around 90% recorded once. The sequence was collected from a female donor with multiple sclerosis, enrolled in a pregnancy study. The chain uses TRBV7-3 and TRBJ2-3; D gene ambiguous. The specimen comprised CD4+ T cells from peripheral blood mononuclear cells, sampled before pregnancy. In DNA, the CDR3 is TGTGCCAGCAGCCGCGGAGATACGCAGTATTTT. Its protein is CASSRGDTQYF.